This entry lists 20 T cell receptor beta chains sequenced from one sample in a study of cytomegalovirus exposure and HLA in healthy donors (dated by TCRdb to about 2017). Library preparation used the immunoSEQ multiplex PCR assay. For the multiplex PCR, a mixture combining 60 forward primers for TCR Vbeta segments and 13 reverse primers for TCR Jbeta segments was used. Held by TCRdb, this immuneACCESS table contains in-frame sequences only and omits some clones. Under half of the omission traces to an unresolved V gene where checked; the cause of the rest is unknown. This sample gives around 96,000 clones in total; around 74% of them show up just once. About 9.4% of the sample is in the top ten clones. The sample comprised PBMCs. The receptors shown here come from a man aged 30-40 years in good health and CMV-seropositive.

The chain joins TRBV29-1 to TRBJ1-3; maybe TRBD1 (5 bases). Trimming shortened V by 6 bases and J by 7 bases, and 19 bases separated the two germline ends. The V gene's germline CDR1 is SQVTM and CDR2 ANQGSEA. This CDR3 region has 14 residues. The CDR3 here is CSVSDGGISNTIYF. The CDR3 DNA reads TGCAGCGTGTCTGACGGGGGGATTAGTAACACCATATATTTT.

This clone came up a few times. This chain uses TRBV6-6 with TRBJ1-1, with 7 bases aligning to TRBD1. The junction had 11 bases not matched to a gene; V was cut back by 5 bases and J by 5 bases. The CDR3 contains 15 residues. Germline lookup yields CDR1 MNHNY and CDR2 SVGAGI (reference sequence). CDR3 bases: TGTGCCAGCAGTCCCCGGACAGGCTCGGGGACTGAAGCTTTCTTT. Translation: CASSPRTGSGTEAFF.

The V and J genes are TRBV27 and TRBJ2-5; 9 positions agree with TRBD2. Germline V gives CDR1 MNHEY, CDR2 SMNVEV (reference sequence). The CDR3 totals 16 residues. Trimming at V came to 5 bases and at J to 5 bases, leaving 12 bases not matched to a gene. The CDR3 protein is CASSPMGGGARETQYF. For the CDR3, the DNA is TGTGCCAGCAGTCCTATGGGCGGGGGGGCCAGGGAGACCCAGTACTTC.

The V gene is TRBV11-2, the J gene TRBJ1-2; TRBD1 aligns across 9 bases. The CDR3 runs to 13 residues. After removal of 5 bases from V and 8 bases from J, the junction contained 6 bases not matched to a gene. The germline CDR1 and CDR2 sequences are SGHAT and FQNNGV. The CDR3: CASSAGTGRGYTF. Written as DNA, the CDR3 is TGTGCCAGCAGCGCAGGGACAGGGAGAGGCTACACCTTC.

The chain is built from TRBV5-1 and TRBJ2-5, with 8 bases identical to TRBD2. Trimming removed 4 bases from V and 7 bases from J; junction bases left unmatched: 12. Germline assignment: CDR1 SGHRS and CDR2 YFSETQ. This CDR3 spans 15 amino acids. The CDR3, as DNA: TGCGCCAGCAGCCCGGGAGGGACTAGAAGCGGGACCCAGTACTTC. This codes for CASSPGGTRSGTQYF.

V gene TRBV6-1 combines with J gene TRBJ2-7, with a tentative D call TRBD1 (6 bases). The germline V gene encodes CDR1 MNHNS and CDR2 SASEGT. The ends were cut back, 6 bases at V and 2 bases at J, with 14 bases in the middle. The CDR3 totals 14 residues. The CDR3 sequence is CASRADSSPYEQYF. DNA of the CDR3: TGTGCCAGCAGGGCGGACAGTAGCCCCTACGAGCAGTACTTC.

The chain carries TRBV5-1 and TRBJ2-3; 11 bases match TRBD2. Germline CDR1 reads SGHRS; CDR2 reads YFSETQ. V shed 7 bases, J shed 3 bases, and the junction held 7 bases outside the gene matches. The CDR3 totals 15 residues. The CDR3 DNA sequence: TGCGCCAGCTTTAGCGGGGGGGCCGCAACAGATACGCAGTATTTT. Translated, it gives CASFSGGAATDTQYF.

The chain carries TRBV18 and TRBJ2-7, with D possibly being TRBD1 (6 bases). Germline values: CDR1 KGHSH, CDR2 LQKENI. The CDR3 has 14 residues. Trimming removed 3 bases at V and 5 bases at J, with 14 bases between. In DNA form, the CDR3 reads TGTGCCAGCTCACCCTCGGACAGCTTTAACGAGCAGTACTTC. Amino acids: CASSPSDSFNEQYF.

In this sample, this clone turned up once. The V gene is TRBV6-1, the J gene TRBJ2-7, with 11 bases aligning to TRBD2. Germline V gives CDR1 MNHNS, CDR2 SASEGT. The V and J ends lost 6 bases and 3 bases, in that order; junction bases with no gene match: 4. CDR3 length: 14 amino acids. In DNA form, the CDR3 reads TGTGCCAGCAGCCCCGGGACTAGCGGCTACGAGCAGTACTTC. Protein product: CASSPGTSGYEQYF.

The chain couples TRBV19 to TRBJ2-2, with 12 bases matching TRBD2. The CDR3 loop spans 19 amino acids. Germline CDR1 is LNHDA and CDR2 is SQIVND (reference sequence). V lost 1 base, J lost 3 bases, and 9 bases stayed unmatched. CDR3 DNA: TGTGCCAGTAGTATAGGGTCTAGCGGGGGGGCTTGGGACACCGGGGAGCTGTTTTTT. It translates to CASSIGSSGGAWDTGELFF.

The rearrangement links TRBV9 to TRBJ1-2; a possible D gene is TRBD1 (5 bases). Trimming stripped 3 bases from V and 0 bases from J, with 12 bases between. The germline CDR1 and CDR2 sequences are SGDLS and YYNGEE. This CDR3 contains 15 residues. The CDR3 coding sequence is TGTGCCAGCAGCGCCAATACAGGAGCTAACTATGGCTACACCTTC. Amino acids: CASSANTGANYGYTF.

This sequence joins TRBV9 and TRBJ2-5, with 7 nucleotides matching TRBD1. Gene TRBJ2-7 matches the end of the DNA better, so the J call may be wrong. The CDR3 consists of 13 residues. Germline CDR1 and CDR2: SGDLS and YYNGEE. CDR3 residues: CASSGETGAEQYF. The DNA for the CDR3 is TGTGCCAGCAGCGGGGAAACAGGGGCCGAGCAGTACTTC.

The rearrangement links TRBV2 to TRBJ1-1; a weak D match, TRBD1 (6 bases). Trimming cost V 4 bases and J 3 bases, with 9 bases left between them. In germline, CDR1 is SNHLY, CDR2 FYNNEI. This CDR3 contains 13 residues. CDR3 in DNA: TGTGCCAGCAGTGTCAAGGGGGACACTGAAGCTTTCTTT. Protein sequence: CASSVKGDTEAFF.

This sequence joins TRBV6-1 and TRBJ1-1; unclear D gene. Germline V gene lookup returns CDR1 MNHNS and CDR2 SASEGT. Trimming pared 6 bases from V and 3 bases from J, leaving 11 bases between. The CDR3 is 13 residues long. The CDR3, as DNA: TGTGCCAGCAGGCCGCCAGGTGACACTGAAGCTTTCTTT. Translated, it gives CASRPPGDTEAFF.

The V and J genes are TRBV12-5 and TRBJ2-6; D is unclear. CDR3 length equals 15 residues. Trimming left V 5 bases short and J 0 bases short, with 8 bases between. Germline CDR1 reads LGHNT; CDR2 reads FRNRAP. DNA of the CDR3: TGTGCTAGTGGTCCGGGTAACTCTGGGGCCAACGTCCTGACTTTC. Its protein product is CASGPGNSGANVLTF.

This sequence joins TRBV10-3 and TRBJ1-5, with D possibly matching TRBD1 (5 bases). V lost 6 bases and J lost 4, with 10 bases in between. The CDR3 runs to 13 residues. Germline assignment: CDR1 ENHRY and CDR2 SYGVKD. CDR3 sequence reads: CAISRQTNQPQHF. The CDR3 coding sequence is TGTGCCATCAGCCGACAGACTAATCAGCCCCAGCATTTT.

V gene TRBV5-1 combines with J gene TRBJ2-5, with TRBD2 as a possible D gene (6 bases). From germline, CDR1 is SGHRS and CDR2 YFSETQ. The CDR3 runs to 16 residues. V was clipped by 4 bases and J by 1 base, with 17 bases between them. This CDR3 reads CASSPSRGGVQETQYF. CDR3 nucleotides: TGCGCCAGCAGCCCAAGCCGGGGCGGGGTCCAAGAGACCCAGTACTTC.

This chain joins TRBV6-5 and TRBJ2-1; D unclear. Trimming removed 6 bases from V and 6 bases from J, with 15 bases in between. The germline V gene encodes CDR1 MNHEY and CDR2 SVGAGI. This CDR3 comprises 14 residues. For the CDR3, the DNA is TGTGCCAGCAGCCCCTCGGCTGGGCCCAATGAGCAGTTCTTC. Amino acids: CASSPSAGPNEQFF.

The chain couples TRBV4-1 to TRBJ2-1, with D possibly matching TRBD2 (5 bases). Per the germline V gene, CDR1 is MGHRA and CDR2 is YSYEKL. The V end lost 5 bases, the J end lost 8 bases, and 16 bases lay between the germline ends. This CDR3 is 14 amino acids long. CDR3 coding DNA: TGCGCCAGCAGCGAGAGGGAATTTAGGGATGAGCAGTTCTTC. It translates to CASSEREFRDEQFF.

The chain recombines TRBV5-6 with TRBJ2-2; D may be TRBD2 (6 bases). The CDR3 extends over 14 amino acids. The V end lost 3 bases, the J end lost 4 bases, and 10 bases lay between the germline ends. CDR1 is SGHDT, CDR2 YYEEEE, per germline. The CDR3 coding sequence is TGTGCCAGCAGCTGGGGGGTTGGCACCGGGGAGCTGTTTTTT. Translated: CASSWGVGTGELFF.